This entry lists 9 T cell receptor beta chains sequenced from one sample in a study of identical twins. TCRdb analysed the 5' RACE reads with MiXCR anew, one entry per CDR3 protein. Of under 500,000 distinct CDR3 sequences listed, roughly an eighth were seen once; the top ten hold approximately 1%. This same sample was also part of a study on yellow fever vaccine responses in identical twins.

Sequences were obtained from CD4+ T cells sorted from blood. The receptors derive from a woman in her late teens or twenties in good health.

This CDR3 reads CAISEGGTSGSYNEQFF. The CDR3 bases are TGTGCCATCAGTGAGGGGGGGACTAGCGGGTCCTACAATGAGCAGTTCTTC. The chain carries TRBV10-3 and TRBJ2-1; TRBD2 aligns across 12 bases. Unmatched junction bases numbered 3, after V lost 2 bases and J lost 1 base. Germline loops: CDR1 ENHRY, CDR2 SYGVKD. There are 17 residues in the CDR3.

V usage is TRBV10-3 and J usage is TRBJ2-5; D possibly corresponds to TRBD1 (6 bases). The germline gives CDR1 ENHRY, CDR2 SYGVKD. Trimming stripped 0 bases from V and 1 base from J, with 9 bases between. This CDR3 is built from 15 residues. The CDR3 region is CAISESDSLQETQYF. The CDR3, as DNA: TGTGCCATCAGTGAGTCGGACAGCCTCCAAGAGACCCAGTACTTC.

This clonotype was counted between two and nine times. This chain connects TRBV9 to TRBJ1-1; D call uncertain. V was pared by 7 bases and J by 2 bases, with 12 bases between. The germline gives CDR1 SGDLS, CDR2 YYNGEE. There are 13 residues in the CDR3. DNA of the CDR3: TGTGCCAGCGCGTTGCGGGGTAACACTGAAGCTTTCTTT. Translation gives CASALRGNTEAFF.

Written as DNA, the CDR3 is TGTGCCAGAAGTCCAGCCTTCCAGGAAATTTCCTCTTACGGCTACACCTTC. Amino acid sequence: CARSPAFQEISSYGYTF. The chain joins TRBV12-3 or TRBV12-4 to TRBJ1-2, with unresolved D. V lost 9 bases to trimming and J lost 8 bases, with 31 bases between them. The CDR3 totals 17 residues.

This clonotype appeared a few times. This chain joins TRBV6-1 and TRBJ1-1, with TRBD1 matching 8 bases. This CDR3 spans 15 amino acids. Germline V gene sequence: CDR1 MNHNS, CDR2 SASEGT. J was trimmed by 7 bases and V by 6 bases; bases with no gene match: 13. The CDR3 loop is CASRRTSGGLGEAFF. The CDR3 DNA reads as TGTGCCAGCAGAAGAACCTCAGGGGGCTTGGGTGAAGCTTTCTTT.

The chain has TRBV12-3 or TRBV12-4 and TRBJ1-6; TRBD1 matches 10 bases. Germline trimming cut 5 bases from V and 6 bases from J; bases unmatched to any gene: 7. The CDR3 length is 16 residues. DNA for the CDR3: TGTGCCAGCAGTGTGGGACAGGGGATGGGTAATTCACCCCTCCACTTT. It specifies CASSVGQGMGNSPLHF.

This clonotype was recorded at least ten times. The chain couples TRBV5-1 to TRBJ2-1; 8 bases fit TRBD2. Germline V lookup: CDR1 SGHRS, CDR2 YFSETQ. The CDR3 totals 16 residues. After removal of 1 base from V and 13 bases from J, the junction contained 16 bases not matched to a gene. CDR3 nucleotide sequence: TGCGCCAGCAGCTTGAACGTAGCGGGGTCGCTGGAGAAACAGTTCTTC. Amino acids: CASSLNVAGSLEKQFF. Full variable domain (missing parts from reference TRBV5-1 and TRBJ2-1): KAGVTQTPRYLIKTRGQQVTLSCSPISGHRSVSWYQQTPGQGLQFLFEYFSETQRNKGNFPGRFSGRQFSNSRSEMNVSTLELGDSALYLCASSLNVAGSLEKQFFGPGTRLTVL.

The V gene is TRBV7-2, the J gene TRBJ2-5; 10 nucleotides match TRBD2. Germline CDR1 and CDR2: SGHTA and FQGNSA. V was pared by 3 bases and J by 5 bases, with 9 bases of the junction left unmatched. This CDR3 is built from 16 residues. This chain's CDR3 is CASSFGIAGGGETQYF. For the CDR3, the DNA is TGTGCCAGCAGCTTCGGGATAGCGGGAGGTGGGGAGACCCAGTACTTC.

V gene TRBV7-8 combines with J gene TRBJ2-1; D is uncertain. This CDR3 is 12 amino acids long. Germline lookup yields CDR1 SGHVS and CDR2 FQNEAQ. Trimming took 4 bases from V and 12 from J, leaving 13 bases between them. DNA of the CDR3: TGTGCCAGCAGCTCCGTGGCCAACCGGCAGTTCTTC. Translating gives CASSSVANRQFF.